This entry lists 23 T cell receptor beta chains sequenced from one sample in a study of human T cells and chemical hapten exposure. The time point here: patch test 3, about 24 weeks after DPC sensitization. Treatment of the sample: therapeutic diphenylcyclopropenone sensitization with weekly scalp DPC. TCRdb analysed the RACE reads with MiXCR anew, one entry per CDR3 protein. The sample includes about 82,000 distinct CDR3 sequences, 10% to 15% of them seen just once. The input for sequencing was whole blood, taken in connection with sensitization to the hapten diphenylcyclopropenone (DPC). The receptors come from a woman aged 50 to 60 with alopecia areata. Some clones in this sample may be carry-over from other donors' samples.

This clonotype was seen at least ten times. V is TRBV11-2 and J is TRBJ2-6; no firm D call. Germline loops: CDR1 SGHAT, CDR2 FQNNGV. The CDR3 has 14 residues. Trimming stripped 5 bases from V and 4 bases from J, with 9 bases between. The CDR3: CASSLRSGANVLTF. CDR3 DNA: TGTGCCAGCAGCCTAAGATCCGGGGCCAACGTCCTGACTTTC.

This clonotype was seen a few times. The gene calls are TRBV11-2 and TRBJ2-1; 9 nucleotides align to TRBD1. The trim removed 5 bases at V and 4 bases at J, leaving 9 bases unmatched. CDR1 is SGHAT, CDR2 FQNNGV, per germline. This CDR3 is 16 amino acids long. The CDR3 sequence: CASSKFPGQGYNEQFF. The DNA of the CDR3 is TGTGCCAGCAGCAAATTCCCGGGACAGGGATACAATGAGCAGTTCTTC.

This clonotype was observed a handful of times. For the CDR3, the DNA is TGTGCCAGCAGCTATGGACAGGGGCGTCAAGAGACCCAGTACTTC. Its translation is CASSYGQGRQETQYF. This sequence joins TRBV5-4 and TRBJ2-5; 9 positions match TRBD1. V dropped 3 bases and J dropped 2; count of bases not matched to a gene: 5. This CDR3 is 15 amino acids long. The germline V gene has CDR1 SGHNT and CDR2 YYREEE (reference sequence).

This clonotype was recorded many times. The chain couples TRBV7-9 to TRBJ2-7; D remains ambiguous. The CDR3 is made up of 12 amino acids. Germline V CDR1 and CDR2: SEHNR, FQNEAQ (reference sequence). Between the trimmed V and J ends, which lost 2 bases and 2 bases, there was a span of 4 bases. The DNA of the CDR3 is TGTGCCAGCAGCTTAACCACCTACGAGCAGTACTTC. Its translation is CASSLTTYEQYF.

This clonotype was detected a few times. The chain has TRBV7-6 and TRBJ1-2; 7 bases align to TRBD1. Trimming at V came to 4 bases and at J to 8 bases, leaving 7 bases not matched to a gene. This CDR3 comprises 13 residues. Germline loops: CDR1 SGHVS, CDR2 FNYEAQ. CDR3 DNA: TGTGCCAGCAGCTCGCTCGCAGGGGGAGGCTACACCTTC. Translated, it gives CASSSLAGGGYTF.

This clonotype appeared many times. The rearrangement joins TRBV18 to TRBJ1-1, with 8 bases fitting TRBD1. The germline CDR1 and CDR2 sequences are KGHSH and LQKENI. V dropped 4 bases and J dropped 4; count of bases not matched to a gene: 5. CDR3 length equals 14 residues. The CDR3 spells CASSQNTGGTEAFF. The CDR3 DNA is TGTGCCAGCTCACAAAACACAGGGGGCACTGAAGCTTTCTTT.

This chain connects TRBV7-9 to TRBJ1-6, with a weak D call TRBD1 (6 bases). Germline CDR1 and CDR2: SEHNR and FQNEAQ (reference sequence). Trimming removed 3 bases from V and 10 bases from J, with 10 bases in between. CDR3 length: 13 amino acids. The CDR3 spells CASSLKGGSPLHF. CDR3 in DNA: TGTGCCAGCAGCTTGAAGGGGGGCTCACCCCTCCACTTT. Looking up the rest from reference TRBV7-9 and TRBJ1-6 gives the full variable domain: DTGVSQNPRHKITKRGQNVTFRCDPISEHNRLYWYRQTLGQGPEFLTYFQNEAQLEKSRLLSDRFSAERPKGSFSTLEIQRTEQGDSAMYLCASSLKGGSPLHFGNGTRLTVT.

The CDR3 DNA reads TGTGCCAGCAGTTTATGGTTGGGACAGGGCTTCAATGAGCAGTTCTTC. Amino acids: CASSLWLGQGFNEQFF. The V gene is TRBV27, the J gene TRBJ2-1; 9 bases fit TRBD1. Unmatched junction bases numbered 7, after V lost 1 base and J lost 6 bases. From germline, CDR1 is MNHEY and CDR2 SMNVEV (reference sequence). This CDR3 region has 16 residues.

The gene calls are TRBV20-1 and TRBJ2-5; no definite D call. This CDR3 has 14 amino acids. With 2 bases removed from V and 1 base from J, the gap between germline ends came to 11 bases. Germline V gene lookup returns CDR1 DFQATT and CDR2 SNEGSKA (reference sequence). The CDR3 loop is CSARPSSSQETQYF. CDR3 in DNA: TGCAGTGCTAGACCCAGTAGCAGCCAAGAGACCCAGTACTTC.

V and J are TRBV5-5 and TRBJ2-5, with D perhaps being TRBD1 or TRBD2 (5 bases each). Germline V gene data show CDR1 as SGHKS and CDR2 as YYEKEE (reference sequence). Trimming took 2 bases from V and 4 from J, leaving 18 bases between them. This CDR3 has 16 residues. CDR3 loop: CASSFPRAGTGETQYF. CDR3 DNA sequence: TGTGCCAGCAGCTTTCCCAGGGCCGGGACGGGAGAGACCCAGTACTTC.

The V gene is TRBV6-2 or TRBV6-3, the J gene TRBJ1-5; D possibly corresponds to TRBD1 (6 bases). The V gene's germline CDR1 is MNHEY and CDR2 SVGEGT. The CDR3 extends over 15 amino acids. With 7 bases removed from V and 3 bases from J, the gap between germline ends came to 16 bases. The DNA of the CDR3 is TGTGCCAGCACTCTGTCAGGGGACCCCAATCAGCCCCAGCATTTT. It encodes CASTLSGDPNQPQHF.

This clonotype occurred many times. The CDR3 sequence: CSGGGAGTEAFF. The CDR3 DNA is TGCAGCGGAGGGGGCGCCGGGACTGAAGCTTTCTTT. The rearrangement links TRBV29-1 to TRBJ1-1, with TRBD1 matching over 7 bases. In germline, CDR1 is SQVTM, CDR2 ANQGSEA. This CDR3 is built from 12 residues. V lost 7 bases to trimming and J lost 5 bases; unmatched junction nucleotides: 7.

The chain employs TRBV30 and TRBJ1-1; perhaps TRBD1 as D (6 bases). Trimming shortened V by 0 bases and J by 4 bases, and 9 bases separated the two germline ends. This CDR3 region has 13 residues. CDR1 GTSNPN and CDR2 SVGIG come from the germline V gene (reference sequence). CDR3 protein: CAWSVEGVTEAFF. The CDR3 DNA reads TGTGCCTGGAGTGTTGAGGGGGTCACTGAAGCTTTCTTT.

This chain connects TRBV4-1 to TRBJ1-1, with a possible D match to TRBD1 (6 bases). Looked up from germline, CDR1 is MGHRA and CDR2 is YSYEKL. The CDR3 consists of 16 residues. Trimming cost V 1 base and J 5 bases, with 17 bases left between them. Written as DNA, the CDR3 is TGCGCCAGCAGCCAAGCTTCAGGGGCGCGGGAGACTGAAGCTTTCTTT. Its translation: CASSQASGARETEAFF.

There are many counts of this clonotype. The chain recombines TRBV2 with TRBJ1-1, with 7 positions matching TRBD1. V was pared by 8 bases and J by 0 bases, with 9 bases of the junction left unmatched. This CDR3 is built from 15 residues. From germline, CDR1 is SNHLY and CDR2 FYNNEI. DNA of the CDR3: TGTGCCAGCTCGCGGGACAGAGCCTTGAACACTGAAGCTTTCTTT. Protein sequence: CASSRDRALNTEAFF.

In its sample, this clonotype was seen many times. The junction differs from germline at one of its ends, possibly a read error. The gene calls are TRBV7-7 and TRBJ2-3; D unresolved. The CDR3 length is 16 residues. Germline CDR1 SSHAT, CDR2 FNYEAQ (reference sequence). CDR3 sequence (DNA): TGTGCTAGCAGCACGCGATGGGCTCGGGGCACAGATACGCAGTATTTT. It is translated as CASSTRWARGTDTQYF.

This clonotype has ten or more counts. This chain links TRBV11-2 with TRBJ2-1; unclear D gene. CDR1 is SGHAT, CDR2 FQNNGV, per germline. The CDR3 is 11 amino acids. V was cut by 3 bases and J by 7 bases, with 4 bases left in between. The CDR3 region is CASSFSNEQFF. The DNA of the CDR3 is TGTGCCAGCAGCTTCAGTAATGAGCAGTTCTTC.

This clonotype showed up many times. The chain has TRBV12-3 or TRBV12-4 and TRBJ1-5; a weak D match, TRBD1 (6 bases). This CDR3 has 19 amino acids. Trimming shortened V by 7 bases and J by 4 bases, and 29 bases separated the two germline ends. CDR3 sequence (DNA): TGTGCCAGCACCATCCACCTTAGGGGGTCAGGAAAGACAAATCAGCCCCAGCATTTT. Translation: CASTIHLRGSGKTNQPQHF.

This clonotype was seen repeatedly, ten times or more. The J gene is TRBJ1-5, the V gene TRBV6-5; D ambiguous. The CDR3 runs 13 residues. The V and J ends lost 7 bases and 5 bases respectively, with 12 bases between them. Germline V gene data show CDR1 as MNHEY and CDR2 as SVGAGI. CDR3 residues: CASKKGTYQPQHF. CDR3 DNA sequence: TGTGCCAGCAAGAAGGGAACTTATCAGCCCCAGCATTTT.

The V gene is TRBV7-8, the J gene TRBJ2-3; 8 bases agree with TRBD2. The junction had 15 bases not matched to a gene; V was cut back by 4 bases and J by 9 bases. This CDR3 spans 16 amino acids. CDR1 is SGHVS, CDR2 FQNEAQ, per germline. DNA of the CDR3: TGTGCCAGCAGCTGGGGAAGCGGGGGTGTCGGGCAGACGCAGTATTTT. Amino acids: CASSWGSGGVGQTQYF.

The J gene is TRBJ1-5, the V gene TRBV20-1; 7 bases match TRBD1. Germline CDR1 DFQATT, CDR2 SNEGSKA (reference sequence). The CDR3 loop spans 16 amino acids. Unmatched junction bases numbered 10, after V lost 3 bases and J lost 2 bases. The CDR3 spells CSASFTGVGRNQPQHF. The CDR3 DNA follows: TGCAGTGCTAGCTTTACAGGGGTCGGACGCAATCAGCCCCAGCATTTT.

The rearrangement uses TRBV11-3 and TRBJ1-1; D unclear. The CDR3 is 13 amino acids. Germline assignment: CDR1 SGHNT and CDR2 YENEEA. V lost 5 bases and J lost 3, with 10 bases in between. DNA for the CDR3: TGTGCCAGCAGCCCCCACATGGACACTGAAGCTTTCTTT. This codes for CASSPHMDTEAFF.

This clonotype was seen a few times. The rearrangement uses TRBV3-1 and TRBJ1-1; tentative D call: TRBD1 (5 bases). V dropped 0 bases and J dropped 4 bases, with 15 bases sitting between them. The CDR3 has 16 residues. Germline loops: CDR1 LGHDT, CDR2 YNNKEL (reference sequence). CDR3 sequence reads: CASSQDFAQGPTEAFF. CDR3 coding DNA: TGTGCCAGCAGCCAAGACTTCGCTCAGGGTCCCACTGAAGCTTTCTTT.